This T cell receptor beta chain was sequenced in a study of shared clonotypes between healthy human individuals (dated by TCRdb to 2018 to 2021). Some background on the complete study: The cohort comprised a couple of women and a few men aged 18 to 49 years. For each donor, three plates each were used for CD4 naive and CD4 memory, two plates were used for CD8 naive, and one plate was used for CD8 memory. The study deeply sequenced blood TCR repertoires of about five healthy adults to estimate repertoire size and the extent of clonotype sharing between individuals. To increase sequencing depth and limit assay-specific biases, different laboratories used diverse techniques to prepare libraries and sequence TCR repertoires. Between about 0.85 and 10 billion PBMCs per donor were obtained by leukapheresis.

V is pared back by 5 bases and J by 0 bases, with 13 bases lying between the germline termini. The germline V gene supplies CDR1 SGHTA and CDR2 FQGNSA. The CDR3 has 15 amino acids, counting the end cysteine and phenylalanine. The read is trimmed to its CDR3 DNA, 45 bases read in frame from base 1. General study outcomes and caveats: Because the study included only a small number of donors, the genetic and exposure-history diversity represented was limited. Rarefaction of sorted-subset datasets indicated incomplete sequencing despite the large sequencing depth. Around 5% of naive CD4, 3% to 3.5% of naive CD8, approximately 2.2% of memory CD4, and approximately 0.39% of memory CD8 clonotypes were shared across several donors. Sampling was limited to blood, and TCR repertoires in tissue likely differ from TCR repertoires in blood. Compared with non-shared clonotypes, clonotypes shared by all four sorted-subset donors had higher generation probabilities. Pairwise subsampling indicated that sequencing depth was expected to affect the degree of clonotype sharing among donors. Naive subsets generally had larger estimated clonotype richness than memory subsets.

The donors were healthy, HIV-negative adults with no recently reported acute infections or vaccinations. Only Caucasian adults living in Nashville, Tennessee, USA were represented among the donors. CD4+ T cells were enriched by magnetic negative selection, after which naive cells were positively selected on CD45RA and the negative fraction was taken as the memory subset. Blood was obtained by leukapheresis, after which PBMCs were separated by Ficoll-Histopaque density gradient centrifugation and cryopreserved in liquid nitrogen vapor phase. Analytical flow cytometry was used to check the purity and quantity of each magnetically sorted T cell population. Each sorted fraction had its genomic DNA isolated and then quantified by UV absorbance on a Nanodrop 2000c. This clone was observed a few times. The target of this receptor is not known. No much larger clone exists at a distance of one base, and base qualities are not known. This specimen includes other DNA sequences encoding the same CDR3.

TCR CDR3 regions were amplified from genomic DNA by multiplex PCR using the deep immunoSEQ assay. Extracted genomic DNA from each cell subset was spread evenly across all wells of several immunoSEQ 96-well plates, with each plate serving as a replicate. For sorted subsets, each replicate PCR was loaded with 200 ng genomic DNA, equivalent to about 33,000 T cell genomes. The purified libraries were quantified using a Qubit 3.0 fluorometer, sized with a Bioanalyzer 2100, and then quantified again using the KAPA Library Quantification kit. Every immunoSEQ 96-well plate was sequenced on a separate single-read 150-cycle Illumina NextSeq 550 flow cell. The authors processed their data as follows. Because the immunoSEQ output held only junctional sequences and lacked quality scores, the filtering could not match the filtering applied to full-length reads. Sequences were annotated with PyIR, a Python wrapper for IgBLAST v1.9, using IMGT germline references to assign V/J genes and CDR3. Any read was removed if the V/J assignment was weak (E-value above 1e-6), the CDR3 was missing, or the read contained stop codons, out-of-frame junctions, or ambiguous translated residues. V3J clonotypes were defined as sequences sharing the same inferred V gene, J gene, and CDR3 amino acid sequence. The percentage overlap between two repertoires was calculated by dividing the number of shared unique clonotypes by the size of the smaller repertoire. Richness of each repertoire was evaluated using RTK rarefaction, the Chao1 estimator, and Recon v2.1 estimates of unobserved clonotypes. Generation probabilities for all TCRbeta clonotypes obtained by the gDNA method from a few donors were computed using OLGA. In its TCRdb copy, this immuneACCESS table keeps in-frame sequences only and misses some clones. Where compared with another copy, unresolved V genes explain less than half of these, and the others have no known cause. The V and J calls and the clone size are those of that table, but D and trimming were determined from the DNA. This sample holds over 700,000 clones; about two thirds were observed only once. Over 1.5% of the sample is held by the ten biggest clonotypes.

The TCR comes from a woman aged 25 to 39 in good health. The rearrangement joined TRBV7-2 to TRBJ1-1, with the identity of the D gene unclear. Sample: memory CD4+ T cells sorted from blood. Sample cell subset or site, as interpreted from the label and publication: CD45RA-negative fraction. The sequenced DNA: TGTGCCAGCAGCCTAGGCCCTGGGCTGAACACTGAAGCTTTCTTT. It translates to CASSLGPGLNTEAFF. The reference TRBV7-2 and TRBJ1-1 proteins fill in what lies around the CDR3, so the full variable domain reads GAGVSQSPSNKVTEKGKDVELRCDPISGHTALYWYRQSLGQGLEFLIYFQGNSAPDKSGLPSDRFSAERTGGSVSTLTIQRTQQEDSAVYLCASSLGPGLNTEAFFGQGTRLTVV.